The TCR beta chain under discussion was sequenced for a study of blood T cells in healthy people across ages. Overall study context: About one barcoded TCR beta cDNA was captured per two T cells. Points from the study as a whole: Age advanced and TCR beta diversity per million T cells fell, roughly linearly.

A second PCR of 7 to 11 cycles used a sample-barcoded 5' primer and a J-beta primer mix. Any given sample supplied a minimum of 3 million CDR3-containing paired-end reads. From the 5' RACE reads, TCRdb called clonotypes with MiXCR, one entry per CDR3 protein. The sample shows some 640,000 distinct CDR3 sequences, 25% to 35% of them seen only once. Looked up from germline, CDR1 is MNHNY and CDR2 is SVGAGI (reference sequence). The ends were cut back, 6 bases at V and 9 bases at J, with 18 bases in the middle. CDR3 size: 14 residues. This clonotype was seen only a few times. Its cognate antigen is unknown.

This TCR derives from a woman aged 80 or over in good health. The sequencing input was blood. This sequence joins TRBV6-6 and TRBJ2-1, with D possibly matching TRBD1 (5 bases). The CDR3 reads CASSTTPTAGEQFF. DNA for the CDR3: TGTGCCAGCAGCACGACCCCGACAGCCGGTGAGCAGTTCTTC.